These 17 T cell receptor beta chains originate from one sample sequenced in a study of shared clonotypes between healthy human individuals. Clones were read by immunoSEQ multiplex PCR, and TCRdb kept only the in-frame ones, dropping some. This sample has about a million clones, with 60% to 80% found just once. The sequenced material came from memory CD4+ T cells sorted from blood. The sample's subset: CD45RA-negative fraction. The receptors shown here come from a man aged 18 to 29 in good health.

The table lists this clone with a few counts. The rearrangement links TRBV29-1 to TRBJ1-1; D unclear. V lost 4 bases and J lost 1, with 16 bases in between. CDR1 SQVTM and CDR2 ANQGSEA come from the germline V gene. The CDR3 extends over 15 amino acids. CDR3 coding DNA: TGCAGCGTTGTGGGTTCAGACAAATCGAACACTGAAGCTTTCTTT. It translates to CSVVGSDKSNTEAFF.

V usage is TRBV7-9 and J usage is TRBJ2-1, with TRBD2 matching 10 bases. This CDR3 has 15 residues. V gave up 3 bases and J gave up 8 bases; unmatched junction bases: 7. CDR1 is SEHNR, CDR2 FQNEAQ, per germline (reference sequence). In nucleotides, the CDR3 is TGTGCCAGCAGCTTTGCTAGCGGGAGAGAGGATGAGCAGTTCTTC. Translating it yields CASSFASGREDEQFF. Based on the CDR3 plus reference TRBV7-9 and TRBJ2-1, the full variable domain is DTGVSQNPRHKITKRGQNVTFRCDPISEHNRLYWYRQTLGQGPEFLTYFQNEAQLEKSRLLSDRFSAERPKGSFSTLEIQRTEQGDSAMYLCASSFASGREDEQFFGPGTRLTVL.

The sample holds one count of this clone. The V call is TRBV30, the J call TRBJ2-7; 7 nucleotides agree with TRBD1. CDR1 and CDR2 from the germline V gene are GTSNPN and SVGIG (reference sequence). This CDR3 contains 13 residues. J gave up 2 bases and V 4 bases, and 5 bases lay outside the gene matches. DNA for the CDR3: TGTGCCTGGACCCCCGGGACAGCCTACGAGCAGTACTTC. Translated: CAWTPGTAYEQYF.

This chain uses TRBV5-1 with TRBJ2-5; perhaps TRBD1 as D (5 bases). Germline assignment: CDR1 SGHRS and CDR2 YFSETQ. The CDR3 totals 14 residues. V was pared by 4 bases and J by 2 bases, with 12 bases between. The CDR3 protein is CASSSQGVQETQYF. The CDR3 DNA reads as TGCGCCAGCAGCAGTCAGGGTGTACAAGAGACCCAGTACTTC.

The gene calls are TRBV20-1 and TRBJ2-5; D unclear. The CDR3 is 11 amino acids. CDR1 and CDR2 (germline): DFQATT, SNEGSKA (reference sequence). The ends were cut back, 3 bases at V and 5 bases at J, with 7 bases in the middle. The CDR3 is CSASRVETQYF. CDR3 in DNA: TGCAGTGCTAGTCGGGTTGAGACCCAGTACTTC.

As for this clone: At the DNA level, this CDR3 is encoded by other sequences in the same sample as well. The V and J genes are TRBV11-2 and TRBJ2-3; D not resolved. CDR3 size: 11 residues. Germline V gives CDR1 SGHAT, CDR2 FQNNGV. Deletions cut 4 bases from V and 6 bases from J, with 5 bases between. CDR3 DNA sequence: TGTGCCAGCAGCTCAAGCGATACGCAGTATTTT. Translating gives CASSSSDTQYF.

CDR3: CASSEIRAEAGELFF. Written as DNA, the CDR3 is TGTGCCAGCAGTGAAATCAGGGCCGAGGCCGGGGAGCTGTTTTTT. The chain recombines TRBV6-1 with TRBJ2-2; possible D gene TRBD1, 5 bases. The CDR3 consists of 15 residues. Germline V gene sequence: CDR1 MNHNS, CDR2 SASEGT. V was trimmed by 2 bases and J by 6 bases, leaving 13 bases between them.

CDR3 in amino acids: CASSPAGAGDTQYF. The CDR3 DNA sequence: TGTGCCAGCTCACCGGCGGGGGCGGGAGATACGCAGTATTTT. The chain combines TRBV18 with TRBJ2-3, with D possibly matching TRBD2 (7 bases). Germline loops: CDR1 KGHSH, CDR2 LQKENI. This CDR3 has 14 residues. Trimming took 3 bases from V and 5 from J, leaving 12 bases between them.

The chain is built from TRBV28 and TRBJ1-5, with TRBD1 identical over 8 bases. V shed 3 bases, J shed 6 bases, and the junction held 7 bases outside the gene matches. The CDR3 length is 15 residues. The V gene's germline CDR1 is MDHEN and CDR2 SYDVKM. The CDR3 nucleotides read TGTGCCAGCAGTTTTCCCGGACAGGGCGGTCAGCCCCAGCATTTT. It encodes CASSFPGQGGQPQHF.

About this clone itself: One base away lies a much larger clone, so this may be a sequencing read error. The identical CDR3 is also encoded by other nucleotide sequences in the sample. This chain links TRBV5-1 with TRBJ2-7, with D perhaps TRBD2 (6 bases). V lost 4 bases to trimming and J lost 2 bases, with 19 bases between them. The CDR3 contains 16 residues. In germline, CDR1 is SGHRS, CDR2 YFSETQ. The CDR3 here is CASSLVSGGRTYEQYF. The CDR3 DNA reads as TGCGCCAGCAGCCTGGTATCCGGGGGAAGGACCTACGAGCAGTACTTC.

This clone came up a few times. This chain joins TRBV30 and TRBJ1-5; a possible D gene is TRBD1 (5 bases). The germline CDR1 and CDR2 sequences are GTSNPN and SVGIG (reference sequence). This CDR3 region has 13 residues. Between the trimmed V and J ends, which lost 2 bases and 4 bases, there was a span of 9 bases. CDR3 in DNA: TGTGCCTGGAGTCGGACACCGAATCAGCCCCAGCATTTT. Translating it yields CAWSRTPNQPQHF. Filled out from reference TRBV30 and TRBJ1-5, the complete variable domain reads SQTIHQWPATLVQPVGSPLSLECTVEGTSNPNLYWYRQAAGRGLQLLFYSVGIGQISSEVPQNLSASRPQDRQFILSSKKLLLSDSGFYLCAWSRTPNQPQHFGDGTRLSIL.

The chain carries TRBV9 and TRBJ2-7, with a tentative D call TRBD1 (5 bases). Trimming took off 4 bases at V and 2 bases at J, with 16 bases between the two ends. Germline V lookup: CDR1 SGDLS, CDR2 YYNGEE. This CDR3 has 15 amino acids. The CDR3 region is CASSPYPDRTYEQYF. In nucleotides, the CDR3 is TGTGCCAGCAGCCCATACCCAGACAGAACCTACGAGCAGTACTTC.

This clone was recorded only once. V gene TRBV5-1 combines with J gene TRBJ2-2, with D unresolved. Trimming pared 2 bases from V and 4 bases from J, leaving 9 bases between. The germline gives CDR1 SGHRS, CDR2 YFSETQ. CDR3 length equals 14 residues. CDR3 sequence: CASSFKDLTGELFF. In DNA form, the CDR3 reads TGCGCCAGCAGCTTCAAGGACCTCACCGGGGAGCTGTTTTTT.

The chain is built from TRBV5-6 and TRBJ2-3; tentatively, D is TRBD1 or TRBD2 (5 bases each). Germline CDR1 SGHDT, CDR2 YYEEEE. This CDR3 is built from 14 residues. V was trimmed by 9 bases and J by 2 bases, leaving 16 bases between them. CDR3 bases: TGTGCCACAGCCCCTATGGGGGACACAGATACGCAGTATTTT. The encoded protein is CATAPMGDTDTQYF.

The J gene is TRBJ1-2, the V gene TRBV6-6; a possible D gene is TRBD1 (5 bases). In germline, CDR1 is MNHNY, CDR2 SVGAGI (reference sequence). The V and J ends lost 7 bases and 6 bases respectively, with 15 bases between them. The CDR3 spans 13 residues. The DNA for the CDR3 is TGTGCCAGCAAATCCGGAATGGGGGATGGCTACACCTTC. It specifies CASKSGMGDGYTF.

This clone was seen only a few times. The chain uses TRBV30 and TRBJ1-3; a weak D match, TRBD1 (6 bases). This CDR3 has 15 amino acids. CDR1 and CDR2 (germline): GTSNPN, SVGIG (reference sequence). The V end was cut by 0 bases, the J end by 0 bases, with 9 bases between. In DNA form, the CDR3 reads TGTGCCTGGAGTGTAGGGGGTCTCTCTGGAAACACCATATATTTT. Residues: CAWSVGGLSGNTIYF.

CDR3 sequence: CASSLHGAGGYTEAFF. CDR3 nucleotide sequence: TGTGCCAGCAGTTTGCATGGGGCAGGGGGCTACACTGAAGCTTTCTTT. The chain carries TRBV28 and TRBJ1-1; 8 positions match TRBD1. CDR1 is MDHEN, CDR2 SYDVKM, per germline. Losses at the gene ends were 3 bases for V and 3 bases for J; bases not matched to a gene: 9. This CDR3 is built from 16 residues. The full variable domain, its missing parts supplied by reference TRBV28 and TRBJ1-1, is DVKVTQSSRYLVKRTGEKVFLECVQDMDHENMFWYRQDPGLGLRLIYFSYDVKMKEKGDIPEGYSVSREKKERFSLILESASTNQTSMYLCASSLHGAGGYTEAFFGQGTRLTVV.